The T cell receptor (beta chain) under discussion was sequenced for a study of blood T cell repertoires in COVID-19. Study background: Samples representing acute and convalescent COVID-19 were sourced from the United States, Italy and Spain.

This CDR3 region has 19 residues. Per germline, CDR1 LNHDA and CDR2 SQIVND (reference sequence). V gave up 5 bases and J gave up 9 bases, with 32 bases separating them. The repertoire was sequenced with immunoSEQ multiplex PCR; TCRdb's copy has only in-frame clones and lacks some. This sample carries over 7,500 clones, more than 75% of them seen once, and the ten largest clones take 16%. This TCR derives from a woman in her fifties or sixties with active COVID-19. Sequencing used peripheral blood. The chain links TRBV19 to TRBJ1-5; a weak D match, TRBD1 (6 bases). CDR3 protein: CASSLGWSAGQVIVGPQHF. The CDR3 DNA reads TGTGCCAGTAGTTTGGGATGGTCAGCGGGACAAGTCATAGTCGGGCCCCAGCATTTT.